This T cell receptor beta chain was obtained from a study of OX40 agonist ivuxolimab in advanced cancers. About the research overall: The patients received ivuxolimab by intravenous route every 2 weeks at 0.01 to 10 mg/kg.

As for this clone: The antigen is not known.

Generated by immunoSEQ multiplex PCR, the TCRdb table keeps only in-frame clones and is missing some. The sample lists around 26,000 clones; 81% were seen once. Regarding the study as a whole: The specificity for antigen of the expanded peripheral T cells was not determined.

Individuals having autoimmune disease history or systemic immunosuppression were not enrolled. Trimming shortened V by 4 bases and J by 5 bases, and 15 bases separated the two germline ends. The CDR3 has 15 amino acids. Germline V gives CDR1 MGHRA, CDR2 YSYEKL. This sample comprised CD4+ or CD8+ T cells sorted from blood, obtained in a trial of the OX40 agonist ivuxolimab. The sequence was obtained from an adult with an advanced solid tumor such as melanoma, head and neck, liver or kidney cancer. The genes are TRBV4-1 and TRBJ1-5; unclear D gene. The CDR3 DNA sequence: TGCGCCAGCAGCCGCAATTGGGTCGGCGATCAGCCCCAGCATTTT. Its protein product is CASSRNWVGDQPQHF.